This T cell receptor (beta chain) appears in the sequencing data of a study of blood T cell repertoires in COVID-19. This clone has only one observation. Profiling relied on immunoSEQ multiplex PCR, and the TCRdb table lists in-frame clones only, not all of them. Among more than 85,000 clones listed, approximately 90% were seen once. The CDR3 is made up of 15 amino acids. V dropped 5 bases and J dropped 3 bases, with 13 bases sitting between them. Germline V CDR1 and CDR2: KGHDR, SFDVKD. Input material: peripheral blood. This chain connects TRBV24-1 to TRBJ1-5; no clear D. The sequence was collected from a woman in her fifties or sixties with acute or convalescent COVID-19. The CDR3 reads CATSASRGPNQPQHF. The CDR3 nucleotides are TGTGCCACCAGTGCATCCCGAGGCCCCAATCAGCCCCAGCATTTT.